What follows are 27 T cell receptor beta chains derived from one specimen sequenced in a study of cytomegalovirus exposure and HLA in healthy donors. Vbeta (60) and Jbeta (13) primers were used in the PCR. The repertoire was sequenced with immunoSEQ multiplex PCR; TCRdb's copy has only in-frame clones and lacks some. The table shows around 200,000 clones, with approximately 85% occurring only once. Sequencing was done on a sample of PBMCs. These receptors all stem from a woman aged 45-59 years in good health and CMV-seronegative.

V usage is TRBV5-1 and J usage is TRBJ2-2, with TRBD1 matching 7 bases. This CDR3 spans 15 amino acids. The ends lost 4 bases at V and 1 base at J; junction bases unmatched: 4. The germline V gene has CDR1 SGHRS and CDR2 YFSETQ. In DNA form, the CDR3 reads TGCGCCAGCAGCCGGGACAGCCTGAACACCGGGGAGCTGTTTTTT. Translated: CASSRDSLNTGELFF.

The chain uses TRBV6-1 and TRBJ2-6; D is undetermined. V shed 1 base and J shed 0 bases, with 13 bases lying between them. Germline CDR1 is MNHNS and CDR2 is SASEGT. The CDR3 totals 18 residues. In DNA, the CDR3 is TGTGCCAGCAGTGAAGATAGCCTCCTCTCCTCTGGGGCCAACGTCCTGACTTTC. Protein product: CASSEDSLLSSGANVLTF.

As for this clone: Other DNA sequences within the sample encode an identical CDR3. The chain uses TRBV18 and TRBJ2-7; D gene unclear. CDR1 is KGHSH and CDR2 is LQKENI in the germline V gene. The V gene lost 3 bases and the J gene lost 4 bases, with 7 bases spanning the gap. This CDR3 has 12 residues. The CDR3 sequence: CASSPGRYEQYF. The CDR3 bases are TGTGCCAGCTCACCGGGCAGATACGAGCAGTACTTC. Full variable domain (remainder filled in from reference TRBV18 and TRBJ2-7): NAGVMQNPRHLVRRRGQEARLRCSPMKGHSHVYWYRQLPEEGLKFMVYLQKENIIDESGMPKERFSAEFPKEGPSILRIQQVVRGDSAAYFCASSPGRYEQYFGPGTRLTVT.

The V call is TRBV5-6, the J call TRBJ1-1, with 10 positions matching TRBD1. This CDR3 contains 15 residues. V trimming: 3 bases; J trimming: 3 bases; junction bases outside the gene matches: 5. Per the germline V gene, CDR1 is SGHDT and CDR2 is YYEEEE. DNA of the CDR3: TGTGCCAGCAGCTACGGGGACAGGGGATACACTGAAGCTTTCTTT. Its translation is CASSYGDRGYTEAFF.

CDR3 nucleotides: TGTGCCAGCAGCTTGGCTCCTCAGGGAAGTGGGGAGACCCAGTACTTC. Translating it yields CASSLAPQGSGETQYF. J is TRBJ2-5 and V is TRBV5-4; a possible D gene is TRBD1 (5 bases). CDR1 SGHNT and CDR2 YYREEE come from the germline V gene (reference sequence). The germline V and J ends were trimmed by 0 bases and 5 bases, with 17 bases remaining between them. The length of the CDR3 is 16 residues.

The chain has TRBV19 and TRBJ2-3, with D possibly being TRBD1 (5 bases). V was clipped by 6 bases and J by 4 bases, with 14 bases between them. The germline CDR1 and CDR2 sequences are LNHDA and SQIVND (reference sequence). CDR3 length equals 14 residues. CDR3 region: CASSRKAGSDTQYF. The CDR3 DNA reads TGTGCCAGTAGCCGAAAAGCAGGGTCAGATACGCAGTATTTT. The variable domain in full, completed from reference TRBV19 and TRBJ2-3, reads DGGITQSPKYLFRKEGQNVTLSCEQNLNHDAMYWYRQDPGQGLRLIYYSQIVNDFQKGDIAEGYSVSREKKESFPLTVTSAQKNPTAFYLCASSRKAGSDTQYFGPGTRLTVL.

This chain links TRBV2 with TRBJ2-1; TRBD2 might be the D (6 bases). The germline V gene has CDR1 SNHLY and CDR2 FYNNEI. V was shortened by 7 bases and J by 4 bases, with 14 bases between the two germline ends. The CDR3 consists of 14 residues. CDR3 sequence: CASTDGRGYNEQFF. The DNA for the CDR3 is TGTGCCAGCACCGACGGGCGGGGATACAATGAGCAGTTCTTC. The full variable domain, with the rest looked up from reference TRBV2 and TRBJ2-1, is EPEVTQTPSHQVTQMGQEVILRCVPISNHLYFYWYRQILGQKVEFLVSFYNNEISEKSEIFDDQFSVERPDGSNFTLKIRSTKLEDSAMYFCASTDGRGYNEQFFGPGTRLTVL.

This chain joins TRBV5-1 and TRBJ2-7, with D possibly TRBD1 on 7 matching bases. The germline V gene has CDR1 SGHRS and CDR2 YFSETQ. The ends were cut back, 2 bases at V and 5 bases at J, with 11 bases in the middle. The CDR3 has 13 residues. This CDR3 is CASSLTGEDEQYF. DNA of the CDR3: TGCGCCAGCAGCTTAACAGGGGAGGACGAGCAGTACTTC. Full variable domain (remainder filled in from reference TRBV5-1 and TRBJ2-7): KAGVTQTPRYLIKTRGQQVTLSCSPISGHRSVSWYQQTPGQGLQFLFEYFSETQRNKGNFPGRFSGRQFSNSRSEMNVSTLELGDSALYLCASSLTGEDEQYFGPGTRLTVT.

CDR3 bases: TGCGCCAGCAGCTTGGCAGGGACTAGCGGGAGTAACGAGCAGTACTTC. It translates to CASSLAGTSGSNEQYF. The chain recombines TRBV5-1 with TRBJ2-7, with 14 bases lining up with TRBD2. Unmatched junction bases numbered 4, after V lost 0 bases and J lost 5 bases. Germline CDR1 SGHRS, CDR2 YFSETQ. The CDR3 is 16 amino acids.

This chain connects TRBV19 to TRBJ1-1; tentatively, D is TRBD1 (6 bases). Germline V gene sequence: CDR1 LNHDA, CDR2 SQIVND (reference sequence). The CDR3 sequence is 15 residues long. V lost 6 bases and J lost 6, with 20 bases in between. CDR3 residues: CASSRAGGAGAEAFF. CDR3 sequence (DNA): TGTGCCAGTAGCCGAGCCGGGGGGGCGGGAGCTGAAGCTTTCTTT.

J is TRBJ2-3 and V is TRBV11-2; 7 bases are a match to TRBD1. Looked up from germline, CDR1 is SGHAT and CDR2 is FQNNGV. This CDR3 is 14 amino acids long. With 5 bases clipped from V and 3 bases from J, the junction kept 5 bases outside the gene matches. CDR3 sequence reads: CASSTTGATDTQYF. The CDR3 DNA reads as TGTGCCAGCAGCACAACAGGGGCAACAGATACGCAGTATTTT.

This chain uses TRBV6-5 with TRBJ2-7, with 10 bases lining up with TRBD1. The CDR3 contains 16 residues. Looked up from germline, CDR1 is MNHEY and CDR2 is SVGAGI. Trimming removed 4 bases from V and 5 bases from J; junction bases left unmatched: 11. The CDR3 here is CASSLTRDRGIDEQYF. The CDR3 DNA reads TGTGCCAGCAGTTTAACCCGGGACAGGGGAATAGACGAGCAGTACTTC.

The sample holds a few counts of this clone. The J gene is TRBJ2-4, the V gene TRBV6-1, with 10 nucleotides matching TRBD1. This CDR3 contains 15 residues. Germline V lookup: CDR1 MNHNS, CDR2 SASEGT. Germline trimming cut 6 bases from V and 1 base from J; bases unmatched to any gene: 3. The CDR3 is CASSADRGAKNIQYF. In nucleotides, the CDR3 is TGTGCCAGCAGCGCGGACAGGGGGGCCAAAAACATTCAGTACTTC.

V gene TRBV30 combines with J gene TRBJ2-1, with D maybe TRBD2 (6 bases). Per germline, CDR1 GTSNPN and CDR2 SVGIG (reference sequence). This CDR3 has 12 amino acids. V shed 3 bases and J shed 15 bases, with 18 bases lying between them. The CDR3 coding sequence is TGTGCCTGGAGCTCCCTCGGCGGGGTGTCGTTCTTC. Its protein product is CAWSSLGGVSFF.

The V call is TRBV7-9, the J call TRBJ1-6; D gene ambiguous. V lost 4 bases and J 8 bases, leaving 12 bases between the germline ends. Looked up from germline, CDR1 is SEHNR and CDR2 is FQNEAQ (reference sequence). This CDR3 has 14 residues. The CDR3 bases are TGTGCCAGCAGCTCCGGGGTGGGAGATTCACCCCTCCACTTT. Translating it yields CASSSGVGDSPLHF.

The chain has TRBV7-2 and TRBJ2-1; 11 bases align to TRBD2. Germline-derived CDR1 and CDR2 are SGHTA and FQGNSA. The CDR3 length is 14 residues. Losses at the gene ends were 5 bases for V and 15 bases for J; bases not matched to a gene: 12. CDR3 amino acids: CASSLPTSGKMVFF. CDR3 in DNA: TGTGCCAGCAGCCTTCCGACTAGCGGGAAGATGGTGTTCTTC.

The chain couples TRBV28 to TRBJ2-1; 7 nucleotides agree with TRBD2. V lost 3 bases, J lost 8 bases, and 4 bases stayed unmatched. Germline lookup yields CDR1 MDHEN and CDR2 SYDVKM. The CDR3 contains 13 residues. Here the CDR3 reads CASSFGGSDEQFF. The CDR3 region has the DNA TGTGCCAGCAGTTTTGGCGGGAGTGATGAGCAGTTCTTC.

This CDR3 is CASSLSSGPSGANVLTF. CDR3 DNA sequence: TGTGCCAGCAGTTTATCGTCAGGCCCCTCTGGGGCCAACGTCCTGACTTTC. The chain couples TRBV27 to TRBJ2-6; unclear D gene. CDR1 is MNHEY and CDR2 is SMNVEV in the germline V gene (reference sequence). Trimming shortened V by 0 bases and J by 0 bases, and 9 bases separated the two germline ends. This CDR3 has 17 residues.

This clone was counted a single time. The rearrangement links TRBV6-1 to TRBJ1-5; TRBD1 matches 7 bases. CDR1 and CDR2 from the germline V gene are MNHNS and SASEGT. V was pared by 5 bases and J by 4 bases, with 8 bases of the junction left unmatched. The CDR3 totals 15 residues. This CDR3 reads CASSLDNRGNQPQHF. CDR3 sequence (DNA): TGTGCCAGCAGTTTAGATAACAGGGGTAATCAGCCCCAGCATTTT.

CDR3 loop: CASSRTGPGETQYF. The CDR3 region has the DNA TGCGCCAGCAGCCGGACAGGGCCCGGAGAGACCCAGTACTTC. The rearrangement uses TRBV5-1 and TRBJ2-5; TRBD1 matches at 8 bases. The V gene end was trimmed by 4 bases and the J gene end by 4 bases; junction bases not matched to a gene: 6. This CDR3 is 14 amino acids long. Germline V gene sequence: CDR1 SGHRS, CDR2 YFSETQ.

This chain connects TRBV7-8 to TRBJ1-5; D call uncertain. The CDR3 spans 15 residues. The V end was cut by 2 bases, the J end by 0 bases, with 8 bases between. The germline V gene encodes CDR1 SGHVS and CDR2 FQNEAQ. The DNA for the CDR3 is TGTGCCAGCAGCTTACGGGGTTCTAGCAATCAGCCCCAGCATTTT. Protein product: CASSLRGSSNQPQHF. Full variable domain (remainder filled in from reference TRBV7-8 and TRBJ1-5): GAGVSQSPRYKVAKRGQDVALRCDPISGHVSLFWYQQALGQGPEFLTYFQNEAQLDKSGLPSDRFFAERPEGSVSTLKIQRTQQEDSAVYLCASSLRGSSNQPQHFGDGTRLSIL.

This clone was detected only once. The rearrangement uses TRBV6-4 and TRBJ2-1; D is ambiguous. The germline CDR1 and CDR2 sequences are MRHNA and SNTAGT. CDR3 length: 15 residues. V was cut by 8 bases and J by 0 bases, with 14 bases left in between. This CDR3 reads CASAIGPSSYNEQFF. The CDR3 DNA sequence: TGTGCCAGCGCCATAGGCCCTAGCTCCTACAATGAGCAGTTCTTC.

This chain links TRBV28 with TRBJ1-4, with D maybe TRBD1 (6 bases). Trimming took off 7 bases at V and 8 bases at J, with 17 bases between the two ends. The CDR3 extends over 14 amino acids. The germline V gene has CDR1 MDHEN and CDR2 SYDVKM. Written as DNA, the CDR3 is TGTGCCAGCAACACGGGACACGAAAGAGAAAAACTGTTTTTT. Translating gives CASNTGHEREKLFF. Variable domain in full (rest from reference TRBV28 and TRBJ1-4): DVKVTQSSRYLVKRTGEKVFLECVQDMDHENMFWYRQDPGLGLRLIYFSYDVKMKEKGDIPEGYSVSREKKERFSLILESASTNQTSMYLCASNTGHEREKLFFGSGTQLSVL.

This sequence joins TRBV28 and TRBJ1-2, with TRBD1 identical over 8 bases. The germline V gene has CDR1 MDHEN and CDR2 SYDVKM. V gave up 3 bases and J gave up 9 bases; unmatched junction bases: 18. The CDR3 sequence is 17 residues long. The CDR3 DNA reads as TGTGCCAGCAGTTTGGCCGCCCGGACAGGGATAGGGAATCGCTACACCTTC. Protein: CASSLAARTGIGNRYTF.

The chain combines TRBV30 with TRBJ2-3; no definite D call. V gave up 4 bases and J gave up 0 bases, with 8 bases separating them. The germline V gene has CDR1 GTSNPN and CDR2 SVGIG (reference sequence). There are 13 residues in the CDR3. Here the CDR3 reads CAWNYASTDTQYF. The DNA of the CDR3 is TGTGCCTGGAACTATGCTAGCACAGATACGCAGTATTTT.

The chain is built from TRBV28 and TRBJ2-2; 15 bases line up with TRBD2. The germline V gene has CDR1 MDHEN and CDR2 SYDVKM. The CDR3 totals 17 residues. V lost 4 bases and J lost 5; bases outside the gene matches: 5. CDR3 amino acids: CASSYPGLAGGTGELFF. As DNA, the CDR3 is TGTGCCAGCAGTTATCCGGGACTAGCGGGAGGTACCGGGGAGCTGTTTTTT.

With regard to this clone: The junction shows a germline mismatch at one end, possibly a read error. The chain recombines TRBV30 with TRBJ2-3, with 9 bases matching TRBD2. Germline lookup yields CDR1 GTSNPN and CDR2 SVGIG (reference sequence). The CDR3 sequence is 12 residues long. The CDR3 DNA follows: TGTGCCTGGAGCCCCACAACTAGCGGGCCTTTTTTT. Its protein product is CAWSPTTSGPFF.